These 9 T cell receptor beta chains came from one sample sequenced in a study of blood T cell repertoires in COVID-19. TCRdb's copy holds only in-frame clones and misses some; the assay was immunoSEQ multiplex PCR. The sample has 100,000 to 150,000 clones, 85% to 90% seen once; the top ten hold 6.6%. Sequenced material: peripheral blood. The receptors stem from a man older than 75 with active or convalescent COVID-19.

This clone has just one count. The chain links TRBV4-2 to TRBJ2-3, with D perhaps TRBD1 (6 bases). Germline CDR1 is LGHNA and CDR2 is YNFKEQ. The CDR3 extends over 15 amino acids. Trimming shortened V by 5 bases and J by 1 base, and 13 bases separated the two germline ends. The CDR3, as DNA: TGTGCCAGCAGCGGCCGGGACATCGGCACAGATACGCAGTATTTT. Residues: CASSGRDIGTDTQYF.

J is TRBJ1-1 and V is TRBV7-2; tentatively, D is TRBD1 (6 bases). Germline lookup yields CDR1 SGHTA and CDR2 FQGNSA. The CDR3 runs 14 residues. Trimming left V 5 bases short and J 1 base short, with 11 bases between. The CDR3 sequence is CASSPRTANTEAFF. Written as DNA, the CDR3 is TGTGCCAGCAGCCCGAGGACAGCGAACACTGAAGCTTTCTTT.

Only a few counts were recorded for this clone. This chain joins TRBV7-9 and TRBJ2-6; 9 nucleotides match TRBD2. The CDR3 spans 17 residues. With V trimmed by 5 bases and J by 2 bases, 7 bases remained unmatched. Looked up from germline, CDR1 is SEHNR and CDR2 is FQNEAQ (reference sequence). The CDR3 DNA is TGTGCCAGCAGCCATAGCGGGAGTTTCACTGGGGCCAACGTCCTGACTTTC. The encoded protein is CASSHSGSFTGANVLTF. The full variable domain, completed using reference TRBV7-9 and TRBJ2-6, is DTGVSQNPRHKITKRGQNVTFRCDPISEHNRLYWYRQTLGQGPEFLTYFQNEAQLEKSRLLSDRFSAERPKGSFSTLEIQRTEQGDSAMYLCASSHSGSFTGANVLTFGAGSRLTVL.

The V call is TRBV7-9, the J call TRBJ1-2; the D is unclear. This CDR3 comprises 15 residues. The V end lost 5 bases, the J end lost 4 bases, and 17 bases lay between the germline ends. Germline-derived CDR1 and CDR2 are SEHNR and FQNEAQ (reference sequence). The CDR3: CASSPQDRDVYGYTF. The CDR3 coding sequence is TGTGCCAGCAGCCCCCAGGACCGGGATGTCTATGGCTACACCTTC.

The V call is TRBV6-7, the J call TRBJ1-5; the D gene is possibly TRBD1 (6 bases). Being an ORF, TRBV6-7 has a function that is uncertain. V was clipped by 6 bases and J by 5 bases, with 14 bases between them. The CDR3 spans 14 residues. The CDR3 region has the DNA TGTGCCAGCAGACTGGGCAGGGGAGATCAGCCCCAGCATTTT. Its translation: CASRLGRGDQPQHF.

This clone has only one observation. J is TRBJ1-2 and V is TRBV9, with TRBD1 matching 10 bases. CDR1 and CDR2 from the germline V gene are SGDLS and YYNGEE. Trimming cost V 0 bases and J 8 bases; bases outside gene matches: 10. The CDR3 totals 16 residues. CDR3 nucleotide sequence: TGTGCCAGCAGCGTAGGACAGGGGGCGGCCGGAGGGGGCTACACCTTC. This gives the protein CASSVGQGAAGGGYTF.

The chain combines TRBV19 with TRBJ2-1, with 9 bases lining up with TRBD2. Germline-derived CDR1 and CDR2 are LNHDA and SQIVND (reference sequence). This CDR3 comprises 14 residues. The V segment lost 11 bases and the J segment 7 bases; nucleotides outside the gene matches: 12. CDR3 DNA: TGTGCCGGTTCTAGCGGGGCGGCCGGGAATGAGCAGTTCTTC. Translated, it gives CAGSSGAAGNEQFF.

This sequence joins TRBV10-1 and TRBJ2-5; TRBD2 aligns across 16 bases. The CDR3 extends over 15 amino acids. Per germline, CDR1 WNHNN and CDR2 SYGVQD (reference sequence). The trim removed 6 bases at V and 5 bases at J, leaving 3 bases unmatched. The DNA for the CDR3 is TGCGCCAGCAGGGGACTAGCGGGAGGGGGCGAGACCCAGTACTTC. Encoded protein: CASRGLAGGGETQYF.

CDR3 region: CASSVVPGGSYEQYF. For the CDR3, the DNA is TGTGCCAGCAGCGTAGTTCCGGGGGGATCCTACGAGCAGTACTTC. V gene TRBV9 combines with J gene TRBJ2-7, with 7 positions matching TRBD2. CDR3 size: 15 residues. Per germline, CDR1 SGDLS and CDR2 YYNGEE. The J segment lost 1 base and the V segment lost 0 bases, leaving 4 bases of the junction unmatched. Full variable domain (rest looked up from reference TRBV9 and TRBJ2-7): DSGVTQTPKHLITATGQRVTLRCSPRSGDLSVYWYQQSLDQGLQFLIQYYNGEERAKGNILERFSAQQFPDLHSELNLSSLELGDSALYFCASSVVPGGSYEQYFGPGTRLTVT.